The 15 T cell receptor beta chains listed next were all sequenced from one sample in a study of blood T cells in healthy people across ages. Through a sample-barcoded 5' primer and a J-beta primer mix, a second PCR was run for about 6 to 12 cycles. TCRdb passed the 5' RACE reads through MiXCR, listing each CDR3 protein once. Of about 1 million distinct CDR3 sequences in the sample, about 25% are singletons; the top ten hold about 0.69%. These data also featured in a second study, about T cells of mothers and their children.

The sequencing input was blood. The receptors come from a girl aged 2-10 years in good health.

The V call is TRBV4-3, the J call TRBJ2-7; D unresolved. In germline, CDR1 is LGHNA, CDR2 YSLEER. V was pared by 0 bases and J by 2 bases, with 11 bases between. This CDR3 comprises 15 residues. CDR3 DNA sequence: TGCGCCAGCAGCCAAGAAAGGGCGGTGACCTACGAGCAGTACTTC. Its protein product is CASSQERAVTYEQYF.

The V and J genes are TRBV20-1 and TRBJ1-5, with D perhaps TRBD1 (5 bases). V was shortened by 5 bases and J by 4 bases, with 12 bases between the two germline ends. The CDR3 extends over 13 amino acids. Germline V lookup: CDR1 DFQATT, CDR2 SNEGSKA (reference sequence). The CDR3 region has the DNA TGCAGTGCTCTCGACAGAGAGAATCAGCCCCAGCATTTT. It codes for CSALDRENQPQHF.

This clonotype showed up just a few times. The rearrangement links TRBV27 to TRBJ2-3; D may be TRBD2 (6 bases). The CDR3 has 13 residues. The germline CDR1 and CDR2 sequences are MNHEY and SMNVEV (reference sequence). V lost 6 bases and J lost 5, with 12 bases in between. In nucleotides, the CDR3 is TGTGCCAGCAGGGACTACGCGCAAGATACGCAGTATTTT. Its protein is CASRDYAQDTQYF.

V is TRBV6-5 and J is TRBJ1-1, with a weak D call TRBD1 (5 bases). The CDR3 is 14 amino acids. Germline CDR1 reads MNHEY; CDR2 reads SVGAGI. Trimming stripped 0 bases from V and 1 base from J, with 6 bases between. CDR3 amino acids: CASSYSGGNTEAFF. In DNA, the CDR3 is TGTGCCAGCAGTTACTCTGGGGGGAACACTGAAGCTTTCTTT.

This sequence joins TRBV6-5 and TRBJ1-1; D gene ambiguous. The CDR3 has 13 amino acids. The V and J ends lost 6 bases and 7 bases respectively, with 15 bases between them. Germline V CDR1 and CDR2: MNHEY, SVGAGI. CDR3 sequence reads: CASRRRSPDEAFF. In nucleotides, the CDR3 is TGTGCCAGCAGGAGACGGTCTCCAGATGAAGCTTTCTTT.

The sample holds a few counts of this clonotype. V and J are TRBV20-1 and TRBJ2-5; 14 nucleotides line up with TRBD2. The germline CDR1 and CDR2 sequences are DFQATT and SNEGSKA (reference sequence). CDR3 length: 17 residues. V dropped 7 bases and J dropped 4; count of bases not matched to a gene: 14. CDR3 DNA sequence: TGCAGTGGGAAGCCGGGACTAGCGGGAGCGGCGGGAGAGACCCAGTACTTC. Amino acid sequence: CSGKPGLAGAAGETQYF.

The chain recombines TRBV15 with TRBJ2-5, with a weak D call TRBD1 (6 bases). Looked up from germline, CDR1 is LNHNV and CDR2 is YYDKDF (reference sequence). The germline V and J ends were trimmed by 0 bases and 4 bases, with 9 bases remaining between them. This CDR3 contains 14 residues. CDR3 loop: CATSREQGLETQYF. The CDR3 DNA sequence: TGTGCCACCAGCAGAGAACAGGGTTTAGAGACCCAGTACTTC.

This chain connects TRBV11-2 to TRBJ1-4; D is unresolved. The CDR3 extends over 11 amino acids. CDR1 and CDR2 from the germline V gene are SGHAT and FQNNGV. V lost 6 bases to trimming and J lost 10 bases, with 9 bases between them. In DNA form, the CDR3 reads TGTGCCAGCAGAAGAACGGGAAAACTGTTTTTT. It yields the protein CASRRTGKLFF. Looking up the rest from reference TRBV11-2 and TRBJ1-4 gives the full variable domain: EAGVAQSPRYKIIEKRQSVAFWCNPISGHATLYWYQQILGQGPKLLIQFQNNGVVDDSQLPKDRFSAERLKGVDSTLKIQPAKLEDSAVYLCASRRTGKLFFGSGTQLSVL.

This rearrangement joins TRBV7-2 to TRBJ2-3, with D possibly being TRBD2 (6 bases). Germline assignment: CDR1 SGHTA and CDR2 FQGNSA. V was cut by 5 bases and J by 6 bases, with 24 bases left in between. This CDR3 spans 17 amino acids. CDR3 sequence (DNA): TGTGCCAGCAGCCGTGGCTTAGGTGGCGCGGGACCGGATACGCAGTATTTT. Its protein is CASSRGLGGAGPDTQYF.

The chain carries TRBV19 and TRBJ1-2; no reliable D call. V was shortened by 1 base and J by 8 bases, with 5 bases between the two germline ends. The CDR3 contains 11 residues. Germline CDR1 LNHDA, CDR2 SQIVND (reference sequence). Here the CDR3 reads CASSIGKGYTF. In nucleotides, the CDR3 is TGTGCCAGTAGTATAGGAAAAGGCTACACCTTC.

The chain has TRBV28 and TRBJ1-5; D possibly corresponds to TRBD1 (5 bases). The CDR3 is 19 residues long. The germline CDR1 and CDR2 sequences are MDHEN and SYDVKM. V was trimmed by 11 bases and J by 0 bases, leaving 29 bases between them. The CDR3 reads CAEARIGTPYPYSNQPQHF. Written as DNA, the CDR3 is TGTGCCGAGGCCCGCATTGGGACTCCTTACCCCTATAGCAATCAGCCCCAGCATTTT. Looking up the rest from reference TRBV28 and TRBJ1-5 gives the full variable domain: DVKVTQSSRYLVKRTGEKVFLECVQDMDHENMFWYRQDPGLGLRLIYFSYDVKMKEKGDIPEGYSVSREKKERFSLILESASTNQTSMYLCAEARIGTPYPYSNQPQHFGDGTRLSIL.

This clonotype was recorded a few times. This chain joins TRBV5-1 and TRBJ2-3; D may be TRBD2 (5 bases). This CDR3 spans 13 amino acids. Trimming took 4 bases from V and 11 from J, leaving 17 bases between them. Germline V lookup: CDR1 SGHRS, CDR2 YFSETQ. DNA for the CDR3: TGCGCCAGCAGCCTCCCCGGGGAGTCGCGGCAGTATTTT. This translates into CASSLPGESRQYF.

This clonotype was observed many times. The chain combines TRBV13 with TRBJ2-4, with 7 bases lining up with TRBD1. J was trimmed by 0 bases and V by 8 bases; bases with no gene match: 10. Germline V gene sequence: CDR1 PRHDT, CDR2 FYEKMQ (reference sequence). This CDR3 region has 16 residues. The CDR3 loop reads CASRRTGAEAKNIQYF. The DNA for the CDR3 is TGTGCCAGCCGACGAACAGGGGCAGAAGCCAAAAACATTCAGTACTTC. Full variable domain (remainder filled in from reference TRBV13 and TRBJ2-4): AAGVIQSPRHLIKEKRETATLKCYPIPRHDTVYWYQQGPGQDPQFLISFYEKMQSDKGSIPDRFSAQQFSDYHSELNMSSLELGDSALYFCASRRTGAEAKNIQYFGAGTRLSVL.

This clonotype occurred a few times. V usage is TRBV5-1 and J usage is TRBJ2-3; 11 nucleotides match TRBD1. The V gene end was trimmed by 4 bases and the J gene end by 4 bases; junction bases not matched to a gene: 5. Germline CDR1 reads SGHRS; CDR2 reads YFSETQ. The CDR3 has 15 residues. This CDR3 reads CASSGQGARADTQYF. The CDR3 nucleotides read TGCGCCAGCAGCGGACAGGGGGCGCGTGCAGATACGCAGTATTTT.

Note on this clonotype: A junction end diverges from the germline sequence, so it may reflect a read error. The rearrangement uses TRBV4-1 and TRBJ1-1; D call uncertain. The germline CDR1 and CDR2 sequences are MGHRA and YSYEKL. The CDR3 length is 16 residues. The CDR3 DNA is TGCGCCAGCAGCCAAGGGTCACAACCCCAGAACACTGAAGTTTTCTTT. This sequence encodes CASSQGSQPQNTEVFF.